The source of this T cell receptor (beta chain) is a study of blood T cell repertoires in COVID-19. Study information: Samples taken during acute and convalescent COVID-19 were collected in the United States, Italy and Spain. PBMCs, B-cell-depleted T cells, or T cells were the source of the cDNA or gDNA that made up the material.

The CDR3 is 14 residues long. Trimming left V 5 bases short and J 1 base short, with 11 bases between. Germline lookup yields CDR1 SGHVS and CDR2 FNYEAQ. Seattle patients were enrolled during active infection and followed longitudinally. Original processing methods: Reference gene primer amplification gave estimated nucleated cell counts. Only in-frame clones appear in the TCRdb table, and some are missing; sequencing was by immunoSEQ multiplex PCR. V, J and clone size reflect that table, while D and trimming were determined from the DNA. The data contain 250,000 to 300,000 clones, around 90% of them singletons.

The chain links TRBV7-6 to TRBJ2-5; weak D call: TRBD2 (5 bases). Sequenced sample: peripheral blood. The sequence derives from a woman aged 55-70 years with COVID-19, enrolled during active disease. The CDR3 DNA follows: TGTGCCAGCAGCCCTACCGGGGTCCAAGAGACCCAGTACTTC. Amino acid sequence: CASSPTGVQETQYF. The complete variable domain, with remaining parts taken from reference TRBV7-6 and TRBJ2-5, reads GAGVSQSPRYKVTKRGQDVALRCDPISGHVSLYWYRQALGQGPEFLTYFNYEAQQDKSGLPNDRFSAERPEGSISTLTIQRTEQRDSAMYRCASSPTGVQETQYFGPGTRLLVL.